The clone carrying this TCR beta chain was seen at least ten times. Its antigen is as yet unknown. The sample comes from a study of regulatory T cells in long-lasting Graves disease. Notes on the study in general: Only peripheral blood was studied, not thyroid tissue.

CDR3-region Arm-PCR and iRepertoire HTBI primers produced the TCR beta libraries. MiXCR, run by TCRdb on the multiplex PCR reads, gives a single entry per CDR3 protein. This table holds around 500,000 distinct CDR3 sequences, about a fifth found once. V lost 4 bases and J lost 2, with 15 bases in between. The CDR3 loop spans 15 amino acids. CDR1 and CDR2 (germline): MDHEN, SYDVKM. Time point described: persistent/refractory GD, antithyroid drugs over 5 years with positive TRAb. Following extraction of RNA from PBMCs, that RNA was used to make the TCR library. Patients all came to the study from an endocrinology department in Xi'an, China.

The source is a female donor with Graves disease. Sample: peripheral blood mononuclear cells (PBMCs), taken when the disease was refractory, from a patient treated with antithyroid drugs. The V call is TRBV28, the J call TRBJ2-7, with D unclear. The CDR3 DNA is TGTGCCAGCAGTTATCAAGGGCCACCCGCCTACGAGCAGTACTTC. Residues: CASSYQGPPAYEQYF.